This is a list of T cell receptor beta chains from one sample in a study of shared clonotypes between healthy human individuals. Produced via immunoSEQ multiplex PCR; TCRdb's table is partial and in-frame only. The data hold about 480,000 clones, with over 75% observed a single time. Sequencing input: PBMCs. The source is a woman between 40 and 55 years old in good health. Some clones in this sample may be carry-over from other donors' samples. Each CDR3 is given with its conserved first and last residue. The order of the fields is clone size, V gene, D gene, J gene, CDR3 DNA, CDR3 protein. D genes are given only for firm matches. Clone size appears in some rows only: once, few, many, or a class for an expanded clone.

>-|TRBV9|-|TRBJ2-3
TGTGCCAGCAGCGTCTTTGCAGGAGGCACAGATACGCAGTATTTT
CASSVFAGGTDTQYF
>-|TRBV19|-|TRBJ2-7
TGTGCCAGTAGTATCCTGACAAGCTCCTACGAGCAGTACTTC
CASSILTSSYEQYF
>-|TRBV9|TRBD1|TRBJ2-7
TGTGCCAGCAGCGCAACTGGGACAGGCTTATCCTACGAGCAGTACTTC
CASSATGTGLSYEQYF
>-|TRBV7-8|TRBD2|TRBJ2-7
TGTGCCAGCAGCTTAGGGAGCGGGAGTTACGAGCAGTACTTC
CASSLGSGSYEQYF
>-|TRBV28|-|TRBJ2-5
TGTGCCAGCAGTTTTTATAGCGGACAAGAGACCCAGTACTTC
CASSFYSGQETQYF
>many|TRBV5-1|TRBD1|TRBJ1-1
TGCGCCAGCAGCTCCGGACAGGCCTCGACCACTGAAGCTTTCTTT
CASSSGQASTTEAFF
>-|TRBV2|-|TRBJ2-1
TGTGCCAGCATGCCGGACTACAATGAGCAGTTCTTC
CASMPDYNEQFF
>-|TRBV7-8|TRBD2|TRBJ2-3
TGTGCCAGCAGCTTCCTAGCGGGGCTCACAGATACGCAGTATTTT
CASSFLAGLTDTQYF
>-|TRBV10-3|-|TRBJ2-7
TGTGCCATCAGCCCGGGACAATACGAGCAGTACTTC
CAISPGQYEQYF
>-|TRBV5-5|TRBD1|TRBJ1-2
TGTGCCAGCAGCCCGGACAGGGAAGGTGGCTACACCTTC
CASSPDREGGYTF
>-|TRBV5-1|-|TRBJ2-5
TGCGCCAGCAGCGGTGACTCGCAAGAGACCCAGTACTTC
CASSGDSQETQYF
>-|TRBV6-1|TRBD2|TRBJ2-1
TGTGCCAGCAGGGAACTAGCGGGAGTTCACAATGAGCAGTTCTTC
CASRELAGVHNEQFF
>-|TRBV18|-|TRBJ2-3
TGTGCCAGCTCACCACAGGGCGCGACACAAGATACGCAGTATTTT
CASSPQGATQDTQYF
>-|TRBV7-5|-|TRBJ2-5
TGTGTCAGAAGCTTAGCGCATATTGGCGGGAGGGCCGGGGAGACCCAGTACTTC
CVRSLAHIGGRAGETQYF
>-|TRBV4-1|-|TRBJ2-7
TGCGCCAGCAGCCAACCGGCGGGCGAGCAGTACTTC
CASSQPAGEQYF
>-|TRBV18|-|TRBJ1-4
TGTGCCAGCTCACCAGGGCAGGGCGGTAATGAAAAACTGTTTTTT
CASSPGQGGNEKLFF
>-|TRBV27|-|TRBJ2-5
TGTGCCAGCAGTTTAGTGGGGGCGGGAGAGACCCAGTACTTC
CASSLVGAGETQYF
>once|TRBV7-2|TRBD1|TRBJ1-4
TGTGCCAGCAGGTTTACAGGGGGAGAACTGTTTTTT
CASRFTGGELFF
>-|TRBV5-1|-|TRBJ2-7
TGCGCCAGCAGCCTAGGACGAGTCATGGGCGAGCAGTACTTC
CASSLGRVMGEQYF
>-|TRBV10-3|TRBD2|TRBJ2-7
TGTGCCACTGCCGTAGCGGGAGATGATTACGAGCAGTACTTC
CATAVAGDDYEQYF
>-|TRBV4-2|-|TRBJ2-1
TGTGCCAGCAGCCAGGGTGCGGGGAATGAGCAGTTCTTC
CASSQGAGNEQFF
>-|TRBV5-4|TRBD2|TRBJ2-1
TGTGCCAGCACCGAAAAACTAGCGGGAGGGTTGGATGAGCAGTTCTTC
CASTEKLAGGLDEQFF
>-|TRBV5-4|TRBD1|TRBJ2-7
TGTGCCAGCAGCTTGGATTTGGGACAGGGCTACGAGCAGCACTTC
CASSLDLGQGYEQHF
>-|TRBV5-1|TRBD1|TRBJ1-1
TGCGCCAGCAGCGCAGGGGGCGCGGTAACTGAAGCTTTCTTT
CASSAGGAVTEAFF
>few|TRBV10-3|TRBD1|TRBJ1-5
TGTGCCATCAGTGGGACAGGGGGCAATCAGCCCCAGCATTTT
CAISGTGGNQPQHF
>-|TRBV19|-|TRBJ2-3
TGTGCCACCCGAGGACGGTTAGATACGCAGTATTTT
CATRGRLDTQYF
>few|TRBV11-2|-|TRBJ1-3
TGTGCCAGCGCTCCTGGGTCTGGAAACACCATATATTTT
CASAPGSGNTIYF
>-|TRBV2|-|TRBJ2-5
TGTGCCAGCAGCGGGACGGCCCTGGAGACCCAGTACTTC
CASSGTALETQYF
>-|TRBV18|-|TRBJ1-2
TGTGCCAGCTCACCACAGGACACCTTTAACTATGGCTACACCTTC
CASSPQDTFNYGYTF
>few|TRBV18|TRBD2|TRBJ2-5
TGTGCCAGCTCACCCATACCGACTAGCGGGAGTGAGACCCAGTACTTC
CASSPIPTSGSETQYF
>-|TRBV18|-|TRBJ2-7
TGTGCCAGCTCCGCGATGGGAGGAGAATTAGGGGAGCAGTACTTC
CASSAMGGELGEQYF
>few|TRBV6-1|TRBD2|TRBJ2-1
TGTGCCAGCAGTGGGACTAGCGCATACAATGAGCAGTTCTTC
CASSGTSAYNEQFF
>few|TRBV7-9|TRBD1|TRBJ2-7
TGTGCCAGCAGCTTACAGGGGGCAGCGTACGAGCAGTACTTC
CASSLQGAAYEQYF
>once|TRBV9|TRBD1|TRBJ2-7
TGTGCCAGCAGCTCTCCAAGGTCAGGGGGCTACGAGCAGTACTTC
CASSSPRSGGYEQYF
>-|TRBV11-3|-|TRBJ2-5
TGTGCCAGCAGCCGGACGGTTCAAGAGACCCAGTACTTC
CASSRTVQETQYF
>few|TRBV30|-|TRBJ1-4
TGTGCCTGTACAAGACAGCCAACTAATGAAAAACTGTTTTTT
CACTRQPTNEKLFF
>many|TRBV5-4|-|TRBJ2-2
TGTGCCAGCAGCTTGGGACAGAACACCGGGGAGCTGTTTTTT
CASSLGQNTGELFF
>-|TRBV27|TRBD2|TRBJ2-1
TGTGCCAGCAGTCTAGCGGGAGGAACGTACAATGAGCAGTTCTTC
CASSLAGGTYNEQFF
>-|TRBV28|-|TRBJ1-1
TGTGCCAGCAGTAACCTGACATTCGGGGTCGCCACTGAAGCTTTCTTT
CASSNLTFGVATEAFF
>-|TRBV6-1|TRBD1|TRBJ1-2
TGTGCCAGCATCCCGGACAGGCACCCCTATGGCTACACCTTC
CASIPDRHPYGYTF
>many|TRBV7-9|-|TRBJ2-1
TGTGCCAGCAGCCCTAGAGGGGGGAGCTCCTACAATGAGCAGTTCTTC
CASSPRGGSSYNEQFF
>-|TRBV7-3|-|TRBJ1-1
TGTGCCAGCAGTCGGGATGCGAACACTGAAGCTTTCTTT
CASSRDANTEAFF
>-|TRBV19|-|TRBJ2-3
TGTGCCAGTAGTATAGGGTTCCAAGATACGCAGTATTTT
CASSIGFQDTQYF
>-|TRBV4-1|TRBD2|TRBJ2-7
TGCGCCAGCAGCCCGCGGACTAGCGGGATCCACGAGCAGTACTTC
CASSPRTSGIHEQYF
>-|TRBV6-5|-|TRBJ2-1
TGTGCCAGCAGTTATGGACAAAACAATGAGCAGTTCTTC
CASSYGQNNEQFF
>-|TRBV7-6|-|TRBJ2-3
TGTGCCAGCAGCTTAGTTAGGGGGGATACGCAGTATTTT
CASSLVRGDTQYF
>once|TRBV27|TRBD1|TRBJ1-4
TGTGCCAGCAGTGAGGACAGGGTTATAGACGGCACTAATGAAAAACTGTTTTTT
CASSEDRVIDGTNEKLFF
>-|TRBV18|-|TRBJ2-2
TGTGCCAGCTCACCCGTGCGCCGCGGTTCGAACACCGGGGAGCTGTTTTTT
CASSPVRRGSNTGELFF
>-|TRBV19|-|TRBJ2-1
TGTGCCAGTACCCCCCTAAGACAGAGCAATGAGCAGTTCTTC
CASTPLRQSNEQFF
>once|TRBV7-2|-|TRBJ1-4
TGTGCCAGCAGCTTAGATGGCAGGACCGCAACTAATGAAAAACTGTTTTTT
CASSLDGRTATNEKLFF
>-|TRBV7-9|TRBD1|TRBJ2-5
TGTGCCAGCAGCTACGGGGACAGGGGGCCCCAAGAGACCCAGTACTTC
CASSYGDRGPQETQYF
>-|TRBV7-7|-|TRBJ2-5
TGTGCCAGCAGCTTCGAGGGGGGGACCCAGTACTTC
CASSFEGGTQYF